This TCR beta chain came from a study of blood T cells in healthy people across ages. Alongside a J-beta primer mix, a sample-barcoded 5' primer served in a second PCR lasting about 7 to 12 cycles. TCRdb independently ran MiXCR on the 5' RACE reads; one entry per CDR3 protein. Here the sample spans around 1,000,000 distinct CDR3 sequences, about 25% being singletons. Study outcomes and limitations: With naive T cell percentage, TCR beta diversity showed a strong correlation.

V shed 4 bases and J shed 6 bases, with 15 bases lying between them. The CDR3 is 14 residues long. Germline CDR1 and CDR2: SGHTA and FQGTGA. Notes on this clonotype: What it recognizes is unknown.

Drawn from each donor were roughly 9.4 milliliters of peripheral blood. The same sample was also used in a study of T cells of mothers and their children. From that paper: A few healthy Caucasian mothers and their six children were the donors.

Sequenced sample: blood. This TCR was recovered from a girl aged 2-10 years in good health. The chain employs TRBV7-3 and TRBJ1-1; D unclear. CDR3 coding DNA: TGTGCCAGCAGCTGGGAGCCCCCCGGTCCTGAAGCTTTCTTT. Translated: CASSWEPPGPEAFF.